A single sample is the source of the 9 T cell receptor beta chains below, sequenced in a study of T-cell memory formation after mild COVID-19. TCRdb fed the 5' RACE reads into MiXCR, producing one record per CDR3 protein. The repertoire consists of roughly 300,000 distinct CDR3 sequences, with 8% to 9% occurring once and the leading ten covering about 22%. Sequencing used PBMCs or a T cell subset sorted from them (not recorded which). Receptors originate from a man between 18 and 35 years old who had mild COVID-19 (a few samples of this study predate the infection). Cell type and time point are not known.

This clonotype was found many times. Here the CDR3 DNA reads TGCGCCAGCAGTACGAGAGCCGGGGAGCTGTTTTTT. Translating gives CASSTRAGELFF. The chain combines TRBV23-1 with TRBJ2-2; D is ambiguous. TRBV23-1 is identified as an open reading frame with a role that is uncertain. CDR3 length equals 12 residues. V was trimmed by 5 bases and J by 6 bases, leaving 7 bases between them.

This clonotype was seen a handful of times. The V gene is TRBV7-3, the J gene TRBJ2-1; 10 positions match TRBD2. The CDR3 has 15 residues. J gave up 8 bases and V 6 bases, and 10 bases lay outside the gene matches. Germline V lookup: CDR1 SGHTA, CDR2 FQGTGA. The CDR3 coding sequence is TGTGCCAGCAGTCCCACTAGCGGGGCAATGTATGAGCAGTTCTTC. Encoded protein: CASSPTSGAMYEQFF.

This clonotype was counted a few times. V is TRBV29-1 and J is TRBJ1-1; D gene unclear. Germline V gene lookup returns CDR1 SQVTM and CDR2 ANQGSEA. The ends were cut back, 2 bases at V and 2 bases at J, with 6 bases in the middle. The CDR3 consists of 12 residues. DNA of the CDR3: TGCAGCGTTGAAAATACAAACACTGAAGCTTTCTTT. The encoded protein is CSVENTNTEAFF. The variable domain in full, completed from reference TRBV29-1 and TRBJ1-1, reads SAVISQKPSRDICQRGTSLTIQCQVDSQVTMMFWYRQQPGQSLTLIATANQGSEATYESGFVIDKFPISRPNLTFSTLTVSNMSPEDSSIYLCSVENTNTEAFFGQGTRLTVV.

This clonotype was seen a few times. This rearrangement joins TRBV7-2 to TRBJ2-1; 9 bases match TRBD2. Germline loops: CDR1 SGHTA, CDR2 FQGNSA. CDR3 size: 16 residues. The trim removed 5 bases at V and 8 bases at J, leaving 13 bases unmatched. CDR3 sequence (DNA): TGTGCCAGCAGCCCTCCCCCCGGGACTAGCCCACATGAGCAGTTCTTC. Translated, it gives CASSPPPGTSPHEQFF.

The genes are TRBV7-9 and TRBJ2-1, with 7 bases aligning to TRBD2. The germline V gene has CDR1 SEHNR and CDR2 FQNEAQ (reference sequence). This CDR3 contains 16 residues. After removal of 0 bases from V and 10 bases from J, the junction contained 12 bases not matched to a gene. CDR3 DNA sequence: TGTGCCAGCAGCTTAGCCCTGGCGGGGGACCACTTAGAGCAGTTCTTC. Translation: CASSLALAGDHLEQFF.

This clonotype has more than one count but fewer than ten. The chain is built from TRBV7-2 and TRBJ2-3; maybe TRBD2 (6 bases). Germline CDR1 and CDR2: SGHTA and FQGNSA. The CDR3 spans 13 residues. The V end lost 4 bases, the J end lost 12 bases, and 17 bases lay between the germline ends. CDR3 coding DNA: TGTGCCAGCAGCTCTATCACCGGACTAATTCAGTATTTT. Encoded protein: CASSSITGLIQYF. Complete variable domain (other parts from reference TRBV7-2 and TRBJ2-3): GAGVSQSPSNKVTEKGKDVELRCDPISGHTALYWYRQSLGQGLEFLIYFQGNSAPDKSGLPSDRFSAERTGGSVSTLTIQRTQQEDSAVYLCASSSITGLIQYFGPGTRLTVL.

This clonotype was recorded a few times. V and J are TRBV4-3 and TRBJ1-1; D is unresolved. Germline V gene sequence: CDR1 LGHNA, CDR2 YSLEER. This CDR3 spans 14 amino acids. Trimming cost V 1 base and J 4 bases, with 10 bases left between them. CDR3: CASSQVGVSTEAFF. The CDR3 nucleotides read TGCGCCAGCAGCCAAGTCGGGGTTTCCACTGAAGCTTTCTTT.

The V gene is TRBV24-1, the J gene TRBJ2-1, with TRBD2 matching over 8 bases. This CDR3 spans 13 amino acids. Germline-derived CDR1 and CDR2 are KGHDR and SFDVKD. V shed 0 bases and J 12 bases; nucleotides not matched to a gene: 3. For the CDR3, the DNA is TGTGCCACCAGTGATTTGCGGGGGGGCGGGCAGTTCTTC. Translated: CATSDLRGGGQFF.

A few counts support this clonotype. V is TRBV12-3 or TRBV12-4 and J is TRBJ1-2; the D gene is possibly TRBD1 (6 bases). V dropped 7 bases and J dropped 0 bases, with 12 bases sitting between them. The CDR3 length is 14 residues. CDR3 DNA sequence: TGTGCCAGCAACATTAGGGGGGCTAACTATGGCTACACCTTC. Its protein product is CASNIRGANYGYTF.